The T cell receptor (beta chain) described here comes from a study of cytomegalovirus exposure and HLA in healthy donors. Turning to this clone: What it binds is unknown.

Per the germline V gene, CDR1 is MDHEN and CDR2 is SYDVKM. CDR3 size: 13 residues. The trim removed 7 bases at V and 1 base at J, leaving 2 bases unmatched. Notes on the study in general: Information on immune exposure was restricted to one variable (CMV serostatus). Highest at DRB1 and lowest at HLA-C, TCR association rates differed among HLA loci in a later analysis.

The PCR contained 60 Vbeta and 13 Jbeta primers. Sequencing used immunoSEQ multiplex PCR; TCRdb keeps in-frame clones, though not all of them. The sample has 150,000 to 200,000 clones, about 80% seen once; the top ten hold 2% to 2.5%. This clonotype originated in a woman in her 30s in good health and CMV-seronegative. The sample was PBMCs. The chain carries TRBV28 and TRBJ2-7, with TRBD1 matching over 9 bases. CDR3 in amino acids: CASTTGGSYEQYF. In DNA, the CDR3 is TGTGCCAGCACGACAGGGGGTTCCTACGAGCAGTACTTC.